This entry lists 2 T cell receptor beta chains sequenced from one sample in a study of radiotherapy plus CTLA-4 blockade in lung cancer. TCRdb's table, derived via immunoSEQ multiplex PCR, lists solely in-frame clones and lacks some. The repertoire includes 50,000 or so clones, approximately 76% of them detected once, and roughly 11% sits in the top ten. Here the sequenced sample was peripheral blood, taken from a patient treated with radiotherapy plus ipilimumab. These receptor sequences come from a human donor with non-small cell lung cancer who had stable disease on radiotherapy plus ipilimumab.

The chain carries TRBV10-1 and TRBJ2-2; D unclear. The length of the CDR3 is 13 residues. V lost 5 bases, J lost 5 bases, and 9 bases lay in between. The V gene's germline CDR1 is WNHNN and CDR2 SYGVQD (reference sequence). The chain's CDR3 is CASSSDSTGELFF. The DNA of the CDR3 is TGCGCCAGCAGTTCTGATTCGACCGGGGAGCTGTTTTTT.

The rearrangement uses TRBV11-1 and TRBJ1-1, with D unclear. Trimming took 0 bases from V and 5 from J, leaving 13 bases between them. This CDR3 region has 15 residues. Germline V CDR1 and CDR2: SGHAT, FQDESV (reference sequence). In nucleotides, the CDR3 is TGTGCCAGCAGCTTAGCAGGAATTACCCGGACTGAAGCTTTCTTT. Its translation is CASSLAGITRTEAFF.